The source of this TCR beta chain is a study of blood T cell repertoires in COVID-19. Study summary: COVID-19 samples collected from the United States, Italy and Spain covered acute and convalescent phases. Sources were T cells, B-cell-depleted T cells, or PBMCs; the material itself was cDNA or gDNA.

CDR1 is SNHLY, CDR2 FYNNEI, per germline. The CDR3 length is 14 residues. The V and J ends lost 2 bases and 10 bases respectively, with 15 bases between them. Authors' analysis steps: Using reference gene primer amplification, nucleated cell counts were estimated. The table came from immunoSEQ multiplex PCR; TCRdb's copy has only in-frame clones and leaves some out. Clone size and the V and J calls come from that table; the DNA yielded D and trimming. Found here are some 8,000 clones, 84% of them singletons; the top ten hold about 30%. The specimen was peripheral blood. V and J are TRBV2 and TRBJ2-1; weak D call: TRBD2 (7 bases). The sequence derives from a human donor in a cohort sampled during active COVID-19. The CDR3 loop reads CASSEWAGAGEQFF. DNA of the CDR3: TGTGCCAGCAGTGAATGGGCGGGGGCTGGGGAGCAGTTCTTC. The whole variable domain, filled in from reference TRBV2 and TRBJ2-1, reads EPEVTQTPSHQVTQMGQEVILRCVPISNHLYFYWYRQILGQKVEFLVSFYNNEISEKSEIFDDQFSVERPDGSNFTLKIRSTKLEDSAMYFCASSEWAGAGEQFFGPGTRLTVL.